This T cell receptor (beta chain) was identified during a study of blood T cell repertoires in COVID-19. In the study overall: The samples span acute and convalescent COVID-19 from the United States, Italy and Spain. PBMCs, B-cell-depleted T cells, or T cells provided the cDNA or gDNA that made up the material.

In the authors' workflow: The assay estimated nucleated cells by amplifying reference gene primers. Clones were read by immunoSEQ multiplex PCR, and TCRdb kept only the in-frame ones, dropping some. Clone size and the V and J calls come from that table; the DNA yielded D and trimming. The sample shows some 130,000 clones, around 73% of them seen only once. The clonotype was recovered from a man between 60 and 75 years old who had recovered from COVID-19. The sequencing input was peripheral blood.

CDR3 in amino acids: CASSEQGSSNQPQHF. DNA of the CDR3: TGTGCCAGCAGTGAACAGGGTTCAAGCAATCAGCCCCAGCATTTT. J is TRBJ1-5 and V is TRBV2, with D perhaps TRBD1 (5 bases). CDR3 length: 15 residues. CDR1 and CDR2 from the germline V gene are SNHLY and FYNNEI. The germline V and J ends were trimmed by 2 bases and 1 base, with 9 bases remaining between them.